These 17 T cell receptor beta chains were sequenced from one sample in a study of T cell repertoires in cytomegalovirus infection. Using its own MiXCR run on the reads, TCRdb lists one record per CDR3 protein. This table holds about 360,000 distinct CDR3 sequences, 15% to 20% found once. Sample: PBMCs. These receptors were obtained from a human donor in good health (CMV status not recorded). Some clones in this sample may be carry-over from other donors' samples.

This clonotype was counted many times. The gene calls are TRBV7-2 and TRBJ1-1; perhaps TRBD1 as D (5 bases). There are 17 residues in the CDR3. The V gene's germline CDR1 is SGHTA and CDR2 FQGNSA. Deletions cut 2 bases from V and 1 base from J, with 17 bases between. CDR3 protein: CASSLRYTSGGNTEAFF. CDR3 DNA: TGTGCCAGCAGCTTACGGTATACTAGTGGGGGGAACACTGAAGCTTTCTTT.

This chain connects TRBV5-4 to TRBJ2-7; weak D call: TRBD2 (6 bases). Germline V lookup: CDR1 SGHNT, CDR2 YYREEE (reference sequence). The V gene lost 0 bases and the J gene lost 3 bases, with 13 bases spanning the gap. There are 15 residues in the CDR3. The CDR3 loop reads CASSLEGREDYEQYF. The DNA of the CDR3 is TGTGCCAGCAGCTTGGAGGGCAGGGAGGACTACGAGCAGTACTTC.

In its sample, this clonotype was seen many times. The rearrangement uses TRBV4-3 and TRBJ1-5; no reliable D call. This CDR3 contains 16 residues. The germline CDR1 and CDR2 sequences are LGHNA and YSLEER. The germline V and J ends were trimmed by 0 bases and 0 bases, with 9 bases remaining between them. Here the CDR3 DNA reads TGCGCCAGCAGCCAAGAATGGTATGATAGCAATCAGCCCCAGCATTTT. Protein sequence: CASSQEWYDSNQPQHF.

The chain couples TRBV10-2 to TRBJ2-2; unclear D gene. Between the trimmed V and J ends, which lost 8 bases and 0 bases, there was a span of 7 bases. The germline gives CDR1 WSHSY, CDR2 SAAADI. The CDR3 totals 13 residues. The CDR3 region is CASLESNTGELFF. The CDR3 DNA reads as TGCGCCAGCCTGGAATCGAACACCGGGGAGCTGTTTTTT.

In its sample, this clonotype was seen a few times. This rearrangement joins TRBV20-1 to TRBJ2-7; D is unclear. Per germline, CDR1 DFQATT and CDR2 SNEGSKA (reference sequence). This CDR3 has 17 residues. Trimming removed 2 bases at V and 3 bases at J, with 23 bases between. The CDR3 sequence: CSARPPVAGNPFYEQYF. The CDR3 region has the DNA TGCAGTGCTAGACCCCCCGTCGCTGGGAACCCCTTCTACGAGCAGTACTTC.

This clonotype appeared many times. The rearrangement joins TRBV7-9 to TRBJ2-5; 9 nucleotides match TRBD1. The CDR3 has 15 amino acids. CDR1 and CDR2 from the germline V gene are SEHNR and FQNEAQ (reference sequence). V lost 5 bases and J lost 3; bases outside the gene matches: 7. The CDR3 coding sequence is TGTGCCAGCAGCGGCCTGGGACAGGGAAAAGAGACCCAGTACTTC. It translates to CASSGLGQGKETQYF. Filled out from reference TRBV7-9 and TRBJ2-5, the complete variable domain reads DTGVSQNPRHKITKRGQNVTFRCDPISEHNRLYWYRQTLGQGPEFLTYFQNEAQLEKSRLLSDRFSAERPKGSFSTLEIQRTEQGDSAMYLCASSGLGQGKETQYFGPGTRLLVL.

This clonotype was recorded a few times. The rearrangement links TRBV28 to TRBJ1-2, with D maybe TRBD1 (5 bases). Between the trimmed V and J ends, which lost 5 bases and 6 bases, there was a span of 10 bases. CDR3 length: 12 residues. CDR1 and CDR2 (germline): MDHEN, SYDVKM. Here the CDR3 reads CASSPGGDGYTF. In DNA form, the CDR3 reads TGTGCCAGCAGTCCCGGGGGAGATGGCTACACCTTC.

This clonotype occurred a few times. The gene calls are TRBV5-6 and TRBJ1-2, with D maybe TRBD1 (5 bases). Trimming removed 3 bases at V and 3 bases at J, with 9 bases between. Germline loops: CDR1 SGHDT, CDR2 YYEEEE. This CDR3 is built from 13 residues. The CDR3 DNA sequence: TGTGCCAGCAGCTACGGGACTTACTATGGCTACACCTTC. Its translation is CASSYGTYYGYTF.

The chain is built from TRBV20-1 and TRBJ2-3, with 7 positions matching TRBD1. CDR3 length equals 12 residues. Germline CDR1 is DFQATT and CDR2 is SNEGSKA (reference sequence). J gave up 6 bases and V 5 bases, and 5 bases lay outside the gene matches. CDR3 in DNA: TGCAGTGCTGAGGGACAGTCTGATACGCAGTATTTT. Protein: CSAEGQSDTQYF.

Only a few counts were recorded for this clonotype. This CDR3 reads CASSFAADTQYF. CDR3 in DNA: TGCGCCAGCAGTTTTGCAGCGGATACGCAGTATTTT. The V and J genes are TRBV4-1 and TRBJ2-3; no firm D call. Between the trimmed V and J ends, which lost 6 bases and 6 bases, there was a span of 10 bases. The CDR3 consists of 12 residues. Germline CDR1 MGHRA, CDR2 YSYEKL.

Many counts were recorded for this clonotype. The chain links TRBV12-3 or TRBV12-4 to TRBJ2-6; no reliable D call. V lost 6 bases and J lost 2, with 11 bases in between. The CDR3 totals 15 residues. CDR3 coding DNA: TGTGCCAGCAGCACCCTCGGCGCTGGGGCCAACGTCCTGACTTTC. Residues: CASSTLGAGANVLTF.

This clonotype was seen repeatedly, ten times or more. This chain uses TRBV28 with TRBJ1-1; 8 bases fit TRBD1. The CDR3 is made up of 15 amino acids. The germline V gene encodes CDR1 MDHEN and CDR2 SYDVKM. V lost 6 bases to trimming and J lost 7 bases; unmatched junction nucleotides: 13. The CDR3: CASSPRGHPKGEAFF. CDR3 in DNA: TGTGCCAGCAGCCCCAGGGGGCACCCAAAGGGTGAAGCTTTCTTT.

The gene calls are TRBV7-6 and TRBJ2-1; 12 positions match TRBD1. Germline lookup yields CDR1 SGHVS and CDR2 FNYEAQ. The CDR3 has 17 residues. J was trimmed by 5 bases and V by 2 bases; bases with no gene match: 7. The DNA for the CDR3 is TGTGCCAGCAGCTTATACGTGGGACAGGGGGCTAACAATGAGCAGTTCTTC. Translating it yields CASSLYVGQGANNEQFF.

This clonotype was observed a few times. CDR3 nucleotides: TGTGCCAGCTCACCAAGGCGGATGAACACTGAAGCTTTCTTT. Amino acids: CASSPRRMNTEAFF. The gene calls are TRBV18 and TRBJ1-1; D unclear. This CDR3 comprises 14 residues. Germline V lookup: CDR1 KGHSH, CDR2 LQKENI. V gave up 2 bases and J gave up 0 bases, with 7 bases separating them.

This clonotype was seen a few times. Written as DNA, the CDR3 is TGTGCCAGCAGCACCTTACCCGGGACAGGTCCCTCTGGAAACACCATATATTTT. It yields the protein CASSTLPGTGPSGNTIYF. The chain couples TRBV28 to TRBJ1-3; 8 bases are a match to TRBD1. Germline lookup yields CDR1 MDHEN and CDR2 SYDVKM. Trimming at V came to 6 bases and at J to 0 bases, leaving 13 bases not matched to a gene. This CDR3 comprises 18 residues.

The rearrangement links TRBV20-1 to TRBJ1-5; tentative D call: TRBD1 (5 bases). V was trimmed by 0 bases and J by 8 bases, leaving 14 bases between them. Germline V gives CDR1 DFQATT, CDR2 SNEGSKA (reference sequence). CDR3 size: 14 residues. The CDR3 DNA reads TGCAGTGCTAGAGATAGCGGGGTCAGGGAGCCCCAGCATTTT. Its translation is CSARDSGVREPQHF.

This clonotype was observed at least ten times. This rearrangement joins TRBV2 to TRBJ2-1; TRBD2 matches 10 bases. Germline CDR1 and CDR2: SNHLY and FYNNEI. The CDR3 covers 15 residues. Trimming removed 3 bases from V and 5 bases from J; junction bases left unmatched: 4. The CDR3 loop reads CASSEASGGHNEQFF. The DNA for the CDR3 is TGTGCCAGCAGTGAGGCTAGCGGGGGTCACAATGAGCAGTTCTTC.